This TCR beta chain was identified during a study of PD-1 blockade in classical Hodgkin lymphoma. This CDR3 has 12 residues. The germline V gene encodes CDR1 SNHLY and CDR2 FYNNEI. V lost 6 bases to trimming and J lost 7 bases, with 11 bases between them. The method was immunoSEQ multiplex PCR; TCRdb's version includes in-frame clones alone and lacks a portion of them. The data hold about 36,000 clones, with roughly two thirds observed a single time. Every patient relapsed after autologous stem cell transplantation, and brentuximab vedotin exposure varied. This sequence was found in a human donor with classical Hodgkin lymphoma. Material: peripheral blood mononuclear cells (PBMCs), obtained before the second cycle of nivolumab. The rearrangement joins TRBV2 to TRBJ2-3, with D tentatively TRBD1 (5 bases). The CDR3 loop reads CASRMTENTQYF. The CDR3 DNA is TGTGCCAGCAGGATGACAGAAAATACGCAGTATTTT.